This T cell receptor beta chain derives from a study of Graves' ophthalmopathy and Graves' hyperthyroidism. CDR1 MNHNS and CDR2 SASEGT come from the germline V gene. Trimming removed 6 bases from V and 6 bases from J; junction bases left unmatched: 7. This CDR3 has 13 residues. For repertoire sequencing, the TCR beta CDR3 regions were amplified from RNA transcripts. The workflow started with a first-round RT-PCR run with HTBI primers and then moved on to a second-round multiplex PCR. TCRdb used MiXCR to reprocess the multiplex PCR reads, holding one entry per CDR3 protein. Of under 200,000 distinct CDR3 sequences in the sample, 30% to 45% are singletons; the top ten hold 5.8%.

The chain couples TRBV6-1 to TRBJ1-1; TRBD1 aligns across 7 bases. The sequenced material came from peripheral blood. This receptor was identified in a woman between 35 and 50 years old with Graves' ophthalmopathy. DNA for the CDR3: TGTGCCAGCAGCCAACCCGGGACAGCTGAAGCTTTCTTT. This gives the protein CASSQPGTAEAFF.